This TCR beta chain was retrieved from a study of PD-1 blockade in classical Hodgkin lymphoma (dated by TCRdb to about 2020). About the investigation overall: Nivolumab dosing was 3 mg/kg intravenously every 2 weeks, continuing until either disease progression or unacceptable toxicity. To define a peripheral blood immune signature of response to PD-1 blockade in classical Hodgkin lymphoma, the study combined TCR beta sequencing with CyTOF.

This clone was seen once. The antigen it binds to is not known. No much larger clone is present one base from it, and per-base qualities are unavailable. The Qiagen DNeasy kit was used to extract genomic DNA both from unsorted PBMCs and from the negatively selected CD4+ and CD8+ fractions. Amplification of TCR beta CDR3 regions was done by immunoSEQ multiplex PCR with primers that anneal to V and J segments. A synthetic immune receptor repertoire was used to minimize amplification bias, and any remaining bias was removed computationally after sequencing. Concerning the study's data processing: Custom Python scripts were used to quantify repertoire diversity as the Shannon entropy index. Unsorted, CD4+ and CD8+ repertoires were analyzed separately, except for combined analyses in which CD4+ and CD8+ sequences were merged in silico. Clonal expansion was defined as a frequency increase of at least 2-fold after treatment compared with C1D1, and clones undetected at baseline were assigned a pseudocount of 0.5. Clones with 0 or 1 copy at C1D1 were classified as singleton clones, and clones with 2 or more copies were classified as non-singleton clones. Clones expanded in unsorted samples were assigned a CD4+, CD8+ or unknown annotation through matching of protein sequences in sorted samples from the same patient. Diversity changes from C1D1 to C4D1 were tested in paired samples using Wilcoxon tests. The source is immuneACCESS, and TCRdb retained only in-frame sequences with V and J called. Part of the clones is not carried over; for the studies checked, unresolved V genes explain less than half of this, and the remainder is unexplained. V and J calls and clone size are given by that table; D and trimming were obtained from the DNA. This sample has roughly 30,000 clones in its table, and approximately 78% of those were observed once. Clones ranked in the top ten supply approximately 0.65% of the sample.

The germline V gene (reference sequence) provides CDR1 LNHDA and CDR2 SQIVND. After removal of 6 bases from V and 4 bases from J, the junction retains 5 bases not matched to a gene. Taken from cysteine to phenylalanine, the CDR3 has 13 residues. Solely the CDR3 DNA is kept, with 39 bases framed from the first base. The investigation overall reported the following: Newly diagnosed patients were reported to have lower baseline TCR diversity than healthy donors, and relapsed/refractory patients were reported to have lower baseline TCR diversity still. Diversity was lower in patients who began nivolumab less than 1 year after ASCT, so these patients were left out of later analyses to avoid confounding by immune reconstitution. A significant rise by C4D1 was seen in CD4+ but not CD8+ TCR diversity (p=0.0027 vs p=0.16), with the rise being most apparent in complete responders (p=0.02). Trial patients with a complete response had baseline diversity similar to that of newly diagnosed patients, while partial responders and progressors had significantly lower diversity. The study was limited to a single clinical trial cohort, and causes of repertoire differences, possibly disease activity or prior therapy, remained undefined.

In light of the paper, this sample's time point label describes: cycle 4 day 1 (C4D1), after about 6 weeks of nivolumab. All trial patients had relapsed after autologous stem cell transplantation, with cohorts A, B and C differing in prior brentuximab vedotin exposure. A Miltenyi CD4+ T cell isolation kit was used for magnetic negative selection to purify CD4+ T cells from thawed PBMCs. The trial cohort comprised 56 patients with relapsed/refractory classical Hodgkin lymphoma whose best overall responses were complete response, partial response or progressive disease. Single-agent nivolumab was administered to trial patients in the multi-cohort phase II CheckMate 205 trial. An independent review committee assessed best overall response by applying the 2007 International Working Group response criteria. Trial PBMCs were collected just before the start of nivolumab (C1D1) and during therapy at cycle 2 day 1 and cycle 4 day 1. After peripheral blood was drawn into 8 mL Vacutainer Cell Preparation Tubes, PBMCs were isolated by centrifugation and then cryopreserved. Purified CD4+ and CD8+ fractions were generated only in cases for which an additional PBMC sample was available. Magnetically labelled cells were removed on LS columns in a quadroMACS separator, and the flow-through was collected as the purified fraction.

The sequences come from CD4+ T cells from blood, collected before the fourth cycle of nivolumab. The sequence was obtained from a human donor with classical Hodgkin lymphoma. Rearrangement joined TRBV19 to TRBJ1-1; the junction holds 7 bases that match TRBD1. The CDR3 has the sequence CASRTTGSTEAFF. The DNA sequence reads TGTGCCAGTAGGACGACAGGGAGCACTGAAGCTTTCTTT. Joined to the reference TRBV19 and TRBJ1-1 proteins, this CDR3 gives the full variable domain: DGGITQSPKYLFRKEGQNVTLSCEQNLNHDAMYWYRQDPGQGLRLIYYSQIVNDFQKGDIAEGYSVSREKKESFPLTVTSAQKNPTAFYLCASRTTGSTEAFFGQGTRLTVV.